Included here is one T cell receptor (beta chain) sequence, with context. The clone's antigen remains unknown. No per-base quality is available; no much larger clone lies one base away. The cohort comprised 666 healthy bone marrow donors. At the time of sampling, every cohort member was nominally healthy, though immune exposures that went unrecorded were likely present. The donor tested CMV seronegative and was one of the 352 seronegative cohort members. Every donor gave a peripheral blood sample, and the peripheral blood mononuclear cells from that sample were used for TCR beta sequencing. The Qiagen DNeasy Blood Extraction Kit was used to extract genomic DNA from the blood cell samples. These data originate in a study of cytomegalovirus exposure and HLA in healthy donors (dated 2017 in TCRdb). Regarding the study in general: An earlier analysis of about 530 of the donors reported 276 Gb of sequence data and around 120 million unique TCR beta sequences obtained from about 180 million T cells. Besides the first cohort of around 700 subjects, a separate validation cohort made up of 120 different subjects was used. Roughly 310 gigabases of sequencing data and 78 million or so unique TCR sequences were included in an early release covering roughly 600 HLA-typed donors. High-throughput TCR immunosequencing, statistical association of individual TCRs with disease status, and machine learning were combined to predict cytomegalovirus infection status. In an earlier analysis of a few hundred of the donors, high-throughput TCR beta sequencing was used to judge whether each TCR beta V gene segment behaved as functional or pseudogenic. All discovery cohort repertoires had been generated using a single sequencing platform. Among the roughly 390 genotyped donors, under 90% belonged to the genetic ancestry cluster associated with self-reported Caucasian donors. Using immunosequencing, the study profiled T cell repertoires from 666 subjects and related those repertoires to cytomegalovirus serostatus. Alongside the repertoire data, information on donor age, sex, ethnicity and CMV serostatus was compiled. Genome-wide SNP genotypes for about 60% of the 666 donors were used in a later genetic analysis, which treated that subset as a discovery cohort. Among about 410 genotyped donors of the cohort, an average of approximately 220,000 unique TCR beta nucleotide sequences was sequenced per donor, of which approximately 18% were non-productive. Typing coverage varied by locus: roughly 629-640 donors for A, B, C, DRB1 and DQB1; approximately 560 for DQA1; about 570 for DPA1; about 450 for DPB1. Rather than drawing on any new phenotypic data, the later analysis identified candidate immune exposures from TCR beta sequences and the way those sequences occurred across donors. A later analysis re-analyzed previously published TCR beta repertoires from 500 to 700 donors and added high-resolution HLA genotyping to study TCR occurrence patterns. Both class I and class II loci were covered by HLA typing, at four-digit resolution. About 5 DR-DQ haplotypes were handled as single units for association and clustering, since linkage in the cohort was strong. The study aimed to test whether signatures of past pathogen exposure could be identified by cataloging public T cell receptors.

The method was the immunoSEQ multiplex PCR assay. The multiplex PCR relied on a mix of 60 forward primers for TCR Vbeta segments and 13 reverse primers for TCR Jbeta segments. A multiplex PCR assay on genomic DNA amplified the CDR3 region of rearranged TCR beta genes. On the Illumina HiSeq System, the amplified TCR beta libraries were sequenced as 87-base-pair reads. As for how the authors treated the data: A later analysis tallied roughly 76 million unique TCR beta chains across the 640 or so repertoires, and around 9.9 million of those chains were shared by two or more donors. A nearest-neighbor algorithm error-corrected the raw reads and collapsed the reads into unique sequences, merging closely related sequences to remove PCR and sequencing errors. To assign V, D and J gene segments, CDR3 sequences were aligned to IMGT reference sequences. For a sequence to be retained, at least a six-nucleotide match to both a V gene segment and a J gene segment was required. A rearrangement counted as productive if the CDR3 had no stop codons and remained in frame with V and J, and every other rearrangement counted as non-productive. Following IMGT convention, CDR3 was defined as the stretch from the second conserved V-encoded cysteine up to the conserved J-encoded phenylalanine. Sequences without an unambiguous match to a single V gene segment were excluded from the earlier analysis of almost 600 of the donors. An earlier analysis of almost 600 of the donors classified V segments as functional when productive rearrangements were above 56.7% and as segregating when the standard deviation between donors was above 5%. A statistical classification framework was built to diagnose cytomegalovirus status from the catalog of TCR beta chain sequences. A later analysis assigned V and J genes by comparing TCR nucleotide sequences with IMGT/GENE-DB human TR gene sequences. Using the TCRdist pipeline, a later analysis assigned CDR3 sequences along with most-parsimonious VDJ recombination scenarios. In a later analysis, each TCR beta chain was defined by its CDR3 amino acid sequence together with its V-gene family, and reads without a unique V-gene family were excluded. As a way to deal with suspected cross-contamination and a sequencing artifact, a later analysis dropped hundreds of nucleotide sequences that were highly shared and had low generation probability. A later analysis calculated a clonal expansion index for each public chain from normalized within-repertoire ranks of inferred template counts. In a later analysis, generation probabilities were computed using a VDJ recombination model fitted to out-of-frame rearrangements, and the results were checked against IGoR. In a later analysis, TCR-TCR, TCR-HLA and TCR-CMV co-occurrence was scored with hypergeometric tests, and a repertoire-size bias correction was applied to TCR pairs. A later analysis estimated false discovery rates by permuting HLA or CMV assignments 20 times. A later analysis grouped co-occurring TCRs with DBSCAN, adding TCRdist sequence similarity when clustering within HLA-allele-positive subsets. Repertoires with fewer than 30,000 or more than 120,000 public chains, plus five repertoires with anomalous nucleotide sharing, were excluded from co-occurrence clustering. The immuneACCESS repertoire file appears here via TCRdb, limited to in-frame rearrangements. These files lack a portion of the clones; in checked studies, under half of the deficit traces to unresolved V genes, and the cause of the others is not known. Clone size and the V and J calls come from that table; the DNA yielded D and trimming. The sample profile shows tens of thousands of clones; roughly 80% of them were found once. Around 3% of the sample is in the top ten clones.

Overall study outcomes, separate from this receptor: In a later analysis, the rate of TCR association differed among HLA loci, with DRB1 alleles having the most associated TCRs and HLA-C alleles having the fewest. While some public TCRs were present in many individuals, most TCR sequences turned up only very rarely across donors. A later analysis found that HLA-associated TCR beta chains were more clonally expanded and had lower generation probabilities than equally common non-associated chains. A cluster of highly shared sequence variants was judged likely to be a technical artifact of the sequencing pipeline. A further reported finding was that TCR beta sequences accurately predicted the HLA-A and HLA-B alleles for most subjects in the first cohort. Because counts were too low, some 17 rarely observed V segments, including chromosome 9 orphons, were left out of the earlier analysis of some 600 of the donors. In a later analysis, most CMV-associated TCR beta chains were found to appear HLA-restricted, with HLA associations seemingly driven largely by CMV exposure. Linkage disequilibrium might explain the correlated functional status among segregating V segments, but an unknown experimental factor could not be excluded. An earlier analysis of 587 of the donors showed that most TCR beta V segments appeared in productive rearrangements either about 87% or about 30% of the time, which broadly matched IMGT annotations. An association between a missense DCLRE1C variant and V-gene and J-gene trimming of TCR beta chains was found in a later genetic analysis and replicated in an independent cohort. According to a later analysis, parvovirus B19, influenza, CMV and Epstein-Barr virus appeared linked to several top co-occurrence clusters. When HLA alleles, especially DR and DQ, strongly co-occurred, TCR associations were difficult to assign to individual alleles. Three of the identified cytomegalovirus-associated TCR beta chains were confirmed in vitro to be specific for cytomegalovirus antigens. For the cohort, immune exposure information was limited to CMV serostatus. Presence/absence analyses assumed roughly uniform sequencing depth across donors, an assumption that may not hold. The classifier was reported to diagnose cytomegalovirus status with high specificity and sensitivity in both the original cohort and the validation cohort. The cohort was sequenced for TCR beta chains only, and without alpha or paired-chain data the features that could be detected were limited. Specific HLA alleles were associated with 16,951 TCR beta sequences at a false discovery rate of 0.05 in a later analysis. Compared with the approximately 700-donor mean, donors in an Asian-associated ancestry cluster had fewer N-insertions in productive TCRs, according to a later genetic analysis. Some IMGT-functional V segments, including TRBV6-2 and TRBV6-3, could not be told apart with the 87-base-pair reads, so those segments were excluded. The authors suggested that the approach could potentially be extended to other disease states and immunological phenotypes. The study listed 150 to 200 TCR beta chains as associated with cytomegalovirus. Because some donors lacked HLA typing at each locus, the association tests relied only on the typed subset.

The CDR3 numbers 16 residues from cysteine through phenylalanine. Just the 48-base CDR3 DNA is kept, in frame starting at base 1. For CDR1 and CDR2, the germline V gene lists ENHRY and SYGVKD. Deletion took 2 bases off V and 7 bases off J, with a span of 17 bases between the germline ends. The chain is assembled from TRBV10-3 and TRBJ2-2, and the D gene may be TRBD1, 5 bases matching. Sequencing used PBMCs. The sequence came from a middle-aged man in good health and CMV-seronegative. The CDR3 here reads CAISETRSGSGGELFF. The DNA sequence is given as TGTGCCATCAGTGAGACAAGATCAGGGTCGGGCGGGGAGCTGTTTTTT.